The T cell receptor (beta chain) under discussion was sequenced for a study of blood T cell repertoires in COVID-19. About the study: Samples of COVID-19 (acute and convalescent) were obtained from the United States, Italy and Spain.

Original processing notes: Reference gene primer amplification in the assay estimated nucleated cell counts. Profiled with immunoSEQ multiplex PCR; TCRdb holds only in-frame clones, not every one. The V and J calls and clone size were taken over from that table, and D and trimming were inferred from the DNA. In the table there are around 100,000 clones, roughly 87% of which are singletons. Comments on this clone: The same CDR3 also results from other DNA sequences found in this sample.

The specimen was peripheral blood. This sequence was found in a man in his forties or fifties in a cohort sampled during active COVID-19.

As DNA, the CDR3 is TGTGCCAGCAGCGTCGGACAGATGAACACTGAAGCTTTCTTT. Translating it yields CASSVGQMNTEAFF. The chain carries TRBV9 and TRBJ1-1; possibly TRBD1 for D (6 bases). This CDR3 contains 14 residues. Germline V gives CDR1 SGDLS, CDR2 YYNGEE. The ends were cut back, 2 bases at V and 0 bases at J, with 8 bases in the middle.